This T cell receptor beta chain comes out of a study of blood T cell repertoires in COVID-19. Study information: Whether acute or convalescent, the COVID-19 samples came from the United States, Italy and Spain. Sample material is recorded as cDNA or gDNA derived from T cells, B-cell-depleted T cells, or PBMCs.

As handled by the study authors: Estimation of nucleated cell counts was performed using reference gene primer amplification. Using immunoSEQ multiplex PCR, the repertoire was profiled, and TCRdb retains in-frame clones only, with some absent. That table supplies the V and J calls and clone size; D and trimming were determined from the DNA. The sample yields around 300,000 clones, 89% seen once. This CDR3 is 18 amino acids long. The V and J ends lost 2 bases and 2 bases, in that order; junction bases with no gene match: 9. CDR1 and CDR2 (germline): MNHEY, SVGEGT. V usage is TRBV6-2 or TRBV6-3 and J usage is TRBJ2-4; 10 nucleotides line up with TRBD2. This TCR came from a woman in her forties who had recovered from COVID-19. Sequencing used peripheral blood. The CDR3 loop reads CASSYGGVAGGPKNIQYF. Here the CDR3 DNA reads TGTGCCAGCAGTTACGGCGGGGTAGCGGGGGGTCCCAAAAACATTCAGTACTTC.